The text below deals with one TCR beta chain. The data were obtained in a study of blood T cell repertoires in COVID-19. On the study more broadly: PBMCs, B-cell-depleted T cells, or T cells provided the cDNA or gDNA that made up the material.

CDR1 and CDR2 (germline): SNHLY, FYNNEI. V lost 1 base and J lost 4, with 4 bases in between. CDR3 length: 12 amino acids. In the original processing: Researchers report that nucleated cell counts were estimated from reference gene primer amplification. This table comes from immunoSEQ multiplex PCR, and its TCRdb copy is limited to in-frame clones, with some not included. V and J calls and clone size follow that table, whereas D and trimming were derived from the DNA. The sample records roughly 70,000 clones, less than 85% being singletons. The receptor comes from a man aged 55 to 69 with acute or convalescent COVID-19. Sequencing was done on a sample of peripheral blood. J is TRBJ2-5 and V is TRBV2; D not certain. Here the CDR3 DNA reads TGTGCCAGCAGTGAAGAGAGAGAGACCCAGTACTTC. Encoded protein: CASSEERETQYF. Full variable domain (rest looked up from reference TRBV2 and TRBJ2-5): EPEVTQTPSHQVTQMGQEVILRCVPISNHLYFYWYRQILGQKVEFLVSFYNNEISEKSEIFDDQFSVERPDGSNFTLKIRSTKLEDSAMYFCASSEERETQYFGPGTRLLVL.